This T cell receptor beta chain comes out of a study of blood T cell repertoires in COVID-19. Study context: Collection of acute and convalescent COVID-19 samples took place in the United States, Italy and Spain.

Authors' analysis steps: Counts of nucleated cells, estimated from reference gene primer amplification, were obtained. Generated by immunoSEQ multiplex PCR, the TCRdb table keeps only in-frame clones and is missing some. V and J calls and clone size are as listed in that table; D and trimming were resolved from the DNA. The data contain over 65,000 clones, 82% of them seen just once; the ten biggest clones take up roughly 15%. CDR1 is MNHEY, CDR2 SVGAGI, per germline. The length of the CDR3 is 14 residues. Trimming took 8 bases from V and 1 from J, leaving 14 bases between them. This chain uses TRBV6-5 with TRBJ2-5; tentative D call: TRBD1 (5 bases). The source material was peripheral blood. The sequence was obtained from a man older than 75 with active COVID-19. The CDR3 is CASGPMTAQETQYF. CDR3 coding DNA: TGTGCCAGCGGACCCATGACAGCCCAAGAGACCCAGTACTTC.